This passage covers 19 T cell receptor beta chains from one sample sequenced in a study of beta chain features in type 1 diabetes. Findings of the study overall: Moderate yet significant TCRB CDR3 shortening was seen in Type 1 diabetes patients in all four CD4+ subsets.

All of the isolated RNA was reverse transcribed, so expressed TCRB transcripts were sequenced. Repertoires were generated with immunoSEQ multiplex PCR, while TCRdb's copy carries only in-frame clones and drops some. The profile covers around 280,000 clones, with 15% appearing a single time and 0.015% to 0.017% taken by the ten largest. Antigens of these TCRs are unknown. The sample comprised naive CD4+ T cells from blood. All receptors come from a man younger than 35 with type 1 diabetes.

This clone was counted a few times. V is TRBV27 and J is TRBJ1-5; 10 bases map to TRBD1. CDR3 length equals 19 residues. Germline assignment: CDR1 MNHEY and CDR2 SMNVEV (reference sequence). V was clipped by 7 bases and J by 0 bases; unmatched bases: 15. The CDR3 region has the DNA TGTGCCAGCAAGGACTCACGGGACAGGGGACCATTTAGCAATCAGCCCCAGCATTTT. Its translation is CASKDSRDRGPFSNQPQHF.

Here the CDR3 DNA reads TGTGCCAGCAGTGCTAGCGGGAGGGCCGGAGAGCAGTACTTC. This translates into CASSASGRAGEQYF. J is TRBJ2-7 and V is TRBV2; 12 nucleotides align to TRBD2. The germline CDR1 and CDR2 sequences are SNHLY and FYNNEI. The CDR3 covers 14 residues. The ends lost 4 bases at V and 7 bases at J; junction bases unmatched: 5.

The CDR3 nucleotides are TGCGCCAGCAGCCCCCGCTCTAGTGAAGTGGTAGATACGCAGTATTTT. It is translated as CASSPRSSEVVDTQYF. The rearrangement joins TRBV5-1 to TRBJ2-3; D unclear. Germline CDR1 reads SGHRS; CDR2 reads YFSETQ. Trimming shortened V by 4 bases and J by 5 bases, and 20 bases separated the two germline ends. This CDR3 spans 16 amino acids.

The V gene is TRBV7-6, the J gene TRBJ2-7; 9 bases agree with TRBD1. Germline assignment: CDR1 SGHVS and CDR2 FNYEAQ. CDR3 length: 16 residues. Trimming at V came to 5 bases and at J to 4 bases, leaving 12 bases not matched to a gene. As DNA, the CDR3 is TGTGCCAGCAGCCCCCTGTTGGGACAGGGAACTTACGAGCAGTACTTC. It encodes CASSPLLGQGTYEQYF.

This clone was seen a handful of times. The rearrangement links TRBV21-1 to TRBJ2-5; the table names TRBD1, a call not compared with the DNA. TRBV21-1 represents a pseudogene. CDR3 length equals 16 residues. This CDR3 reads CASSKGVRASQETQYF. CDR3 sequence (DNA): TGTGCCAGCAGCAAAGGAGTCAGGGCCTCCCAAGAGACCCAGTACTTC.

This clone was seen a few times. The chain combines TRBV30 with TRBJ2-7; D is possibly TRBD2 (5 bases). The CDR3 covers 15 residues. Germline loops: CDR1 GTSNPN, CDR2 SVGIG (reference sequence). The germline V and J ends were trimmed by 3 bases and 0 bases, with 15 bases remaining between them. The CDR3 reads CAWRARGFSSYEQYF. The CDR3 coding sequence is TGTGCCTGGAGGGCCAGAGGGTTCAGCTCCTACGAGCAGTACTTC.

V is TRBV4-2 and J is TRBJ2-3; TRBD2 aligns across 14 bases. This CDR3 has 16 residues. After removal of 4 bases from V and 6 bases from J, the junction contained 6 bases not matched to a gene. The germline CDR1 and CDR2 sequences are LGHNA and YNFKEQ. CDR3 residues: CASSLGTSGGQDTQYF. Here the CDR3 DNA reads TGTGCCAGCAGCCTAGGGACTAGCGGGGGCCAGGATACGCAGTATTTT.

The CDR3 DNA reads as TGTGCCAGCAGCTTAGCGGGCAGGAGGTCAGAGACCCAGTACTTC. As protein: CASSLAGRRSETQYF. The V gene is TRBV7-9, the J gene TRBJ2-5; maybe TRBD2 (5 bases). The CDR3 length is 15 residues. With 0 bases removed from V and 4 bases from J, the gap between germline ends came to 12 bases. CDR1 is SEHNR, CDR2 FQNEAQ, per germline (reference sequence).

This clone came up once. The chain employs TRBV7-2 and TRBJ2-3; TRBD2 agrees at 10 bases. CDR3 length: 19 amino acids. Unmatched junction bases numbered 12, after V lost 3 bases and J lost 0 bases. Germline CDR1 reads SGHTA; CDR2 reads FQGNSA. The CDR3 is CASSFLLTIAGGSTDTQYF. The CDR3 DNA follows: TGTGCCAGCAGCTTTCTTCTAACCATAGCGGGGGGAAGCACAGATACGCAGTATTTT.

This clone is a singleton in its sample. The chain is built from TRBV5-1 and TRBJ2-7; 7 bases map to TRBD1. The junction had 10 bases not matched to a gene; V was cut back by 1 base and J by 0 bases. The CDR3 has 17 amino acids. Germline assignment: CDR1 SGHRS and CDR2 YFSETQ. The CDR3 region is CASSLRGQSTTSYEQYF. CDR3 sequence (DNA): TGCGCCAGCAGCTTGAGGGGGCAGAGTACAACCTCCTACGAGCAGTACTTC.

A few counts support this clone. The rearrangement joins TRBV14 to TRBJ2-5; 8 positions match TRBD1. Germline CDR1 is SGHDN and CDR2 is FVKESK. The CDR3 is 15 residues long. V lost 0 bases and J lost 5; bases outside the gene matches: 5. The CDR3 reads CASSQDRGRGETQYF. CDR3 bases: TGTGCCAGCAGCCAAGACAGGGGGCGAGGGGAGACCCAGTACTTC.

This rearrangement joins TRBV28 to TRBJ2-5; tentative D call: TRBD2 (6 bases). The CDR3 covers 16 residues. V lost 3 bases to trimming and J lost 7 bases, with 21 bases between them. Germline V CDR1 and CDR2: MDHEN, SYDVKM. The CDR3 DNA follows: TGTGCCAGCAGTTTCACCTCCGTTACTGAGGAGGGGACCCAGTACTTC. It codes for CASSFTSVTEEGTQYF.

CDR3 DNA sequence: TGCAGTGCTAGCCGCTACGAGCAGTACTTC. Protein sequence: CSASRYEQYF. The rearrangement uses TRBV20-1 and TRBJ2-7; D gene uncertain. CDR1 DFQATT and CDR2 SNEGSKA come from the germline V gene (reference sequence). The CDR3 extends over 10 amino acids. V dropped 3 bases and J dropped 3 bases, with 3 bases sitting between them.

The chain has TRBV28 and TRBJ2-1; D is uncertain. With 4 bases removed from V and 8 bases from J, the gap between germline ends came to 9 bases. This CDR3 spans 12 amino acids. Germline CDR1 is MDHEN and CDR2 is SYDVKM. The CDR3 spells CASSSPGDEQFF. The CDR3 coding sequence is TGTGCCAGCAGTTCCCCCGGTGATGAGCAGTTCTTC.

CDR3 in amino acids: CASSEHRGQPSQYF. CDR3 bases: TGCGCCAGCAGTGAACACCGTGGACAGCCCAGCCAGTACTTC. The V call is TRBV10-1, the J call TRBJ2-5; D might be TRBD1 (6 bases). The CDR3 sequence is 14 residues long. The germline gives CDR1 WNHNN, CDR2 SYGVQD (reference sequence). V lost 3 bases, J lost 10 bases, and 18 bases lay in between.

This clone was counted between two and nine times. This CDR3 reads CASSKTSGGNADTQYF. CDR3 in DNA: TGTGCCAGCAGCAAAACTAGCGGGGGAAACGCAGATACGCAGTATTTT. V gene TRBV9 combines with J gene TRBJ2-3, with 11 nucleotides matching TRBD2. The CDR3 totals 16 residues. The junction had 8 bases not matched to a gene; V was cut back by 4 bases and J by 4 bases. Germline loops: CDR1 SGDLS, CDR2 YYNGEE.

The chain links TRBV5-4 to TRBJ2-5, with 7 bases matching TRBD2. CDR3 length: 13 residues. V was clipped by 1 base and J by 4 bases; unmatched bases: 1. The germline CDR1 and CDR2 sequences are SGHNT and YYREEE (reference sequence). The CDR3 reads CASSLQRGETQYF. The CDR3 DNA is TGTGCCAGCAGCTTGCAGCGGGGAGAGACCCAGTACTTC.

This clone has only a few counts. The chain has TRBV27 and TRBJ1-5; TRBD1 might be the D (5 bases). Germline CDR1 reads MNHEY; CDR2 reads SMNVEV (reference sequence). V lost 9 bases and J 6 bases, leaving 15 bases between the germline ends. The CDR3 is made up of 13 amino acids. CDR3 nucleotide sequence: TGTGCCAGTTCCACCAGGGCAGCTCAGCCCCAGCATTTT. This codes for CASSTRAAQPQHF.

This clone was seen only a few times. The J gene is TRBJ2-1, the V gene TRBV30; the match to TRBD2 covers 8 bases. The CDR3 length is 16 residues. CDR1 and CDR2 from the germline V gene are GTSNPN and SVGIG (reference sequence). Losses at the gene ends were 2 bases for V and 8 bases for J; bases not matched to a gene: 14. The CDR3 nucleotides are TGTGCCTGGAGTTCCCCCGGGACTAGTCGGATGCATGAGCAGTTCTTC. This codes for CAWSSPGTSRMHEQFF.